One and the same sample provided the 23 T cell receptor beta chains below, sequenced in a study of CD8 T cells in ankylosing spondylitis. A single record per CDR3 protein comes from TCRdb applying MiXCR to the 5' RACE reads. The data show some 130,000 distinct CDR3 sequences, roughly 6.6% seen once. Material for sequencing was blood, either unsorted or a sorted T cell fraction (not recorded which). The receptors stem from a female donor with ankylosing spondylitis or in good health (not recorded which).

In this sample, this clonotype turned up many times. The chain combines TRBV5-1 with TRBJ1-2; 10 nucleotides match TRBD1. Germline CDR1 reads SGHRS; CDR2 reads YFSETQ. The CDR3 runs 15 residues. With 0 bases clipped from V and 4 bases from J, the junction kept 3 bases outside the gene matches. CDR3 DNA: TGCGCCAGCAGCTTGGTAGGGACAGGGGTCTATGGCTACACCTTC. Encoded protein: CASSLVGTGVYGYTF. Combining the CDR3 with reference TRBV5-1 and TRBJ1-2 gives the whole variable domain KAGVTQTPRYLIKTRGQQVTLSCSPISGHRSVSWYQQTPGQGLQFLFEYFSETQRNKGNFPGRFSGRQFSNSRSEMNVSTLELGDSALYLCASSLVGTGVYGYTFGSGTRLTVV.

This clonotype was picked up many times. The chain is built from TRBV5-1 and TRBJ2-5, with no clear D. The ends were cut back, 7 bases at V and 2 bases at J, with 6 bases in the middle. The CDR3 consists of 11 residues. CDR1 is SGHRS, CDR2 YFSETQ, per germline. CDR3 nucleotides: TGCGCCAGCTTCGAACAAGAGACCCAGTACTTC. This codes for CASFEQETQYF.

This clonotype has ten or more counts. The chain uses TRBV7-9 and TRBJ1-2; the D gene is possibly TRBD1 (6 bases). The V end was cut by 2 bases, the J end by 6 bases, with 13 bases between. The germline V gene has CDR1 SEHNR and CDR2 FQNEAQ (reference sequence). This CDR3 spans 14 amino acids. CDR3 protein: CASSLRQGIDGYTF. For the CDR3, the DNA is TGTGCCAGCAGCTTAAGGCAGGGGATTGATGGCTACACCTTC.

The chain links TRBV5-1 to TRBJ2-6; 7 nucleotides line up with TRBD1. Germline assignment: CDR1 SGHRS and CDR2 YFSETQ. There are 16 residues in the CDR3. Trimming at V came to 4 bases and at J to 4 bases, leaving 8 bases not matched to a gene. The CDR3 sequence: CASSQGQALGANVLTF. As DNA, the CDR3 is TGCGCCAGCAGCCAAGGACAGGCCTTGGGGGCCAACGTCCTGACTTTC.

This clonotype was counted many times. The rearrangement uses TRBV6-5 and TRBJ1-6, with D possibly TRBD1 on 5 matching bases. Trimming removed 5 bases from V and 10 bases from J, with 9 bases in between. The length of the CDR3 is 12 residues. Germline V lookup: CDR1 MNHEY, CDR2 SVGAGI. The DNA for the CDR3 is TGTGCCAGCAGTCAAGACAGATCACCCCTCCACTTT. Its protein is CASSQDRSPLHF.

This clonotype was detected ten times or more. The chain couples TRBV12-3 or TRBV12-4 to TRBJ2-2; 10 bases map to TRBD1. The V gene end was trimmed by 9 bases and the J gene end by 6 bases; junction bases not matched to a gene: 7. This CDR3 has 14 residues. CDR3 protein: CASRTGGGSGELFF. CDR3 in DNA: TGTGCCAGTCGGACAGGGGGTGGTTCCGGGGAGCTGTTTTTT.

This clonotype was recorded at least ten times. The V gene is TRBV3-1, the J gene TRBJ2-3, with 10 bases fitting TRBD2. Trimming took 3 bases from V and 5 from J; bases not matched to a gene: 11. The CDR3 is 17 amino acids. Per the germline V gene, CDR1 is LGHDT and CDR2 is YNNKEL (reference sequence). This CDR3 reads CASSHRRSSGGQDTQYF. CDR3 DNA: TGTGCCAGCAGCCATCGAAGGAGTAGCGGGGGGCAAGATACGCAGTATTTT.

The table lists this clonotype with many counts. The V and J genes are TRBV7-2 and TRBJ2-7; the D gene is possibly TRBD2 (5 bases). CDR1 and CDR2 from the germline V gene are SGHTA and FQGNSA. V lost 4 bases and J lost 6, with 16 bases in between. The CDR3 consists of 14 residues. The CDR3 spells CASSSTRGWGEQYF. The DNA for the CDR3 is TGTGCCAGCAGCTCCACTAGAGGGTGGGGCGAGCAGTACTTC.

This clonotype was seen ten or more times. The chain's CDR3 is CASSPRASRVNEQFF. The CDR3 DNA reads TGTGCCAGCAGTCCCAGAGCCTCTCGGGTCAATGAGCAGTTCTTC. The gene calls are TRBV27 and TRBJ2-1; D is undetermined. The CDR3 sequence is 15 residues long. Germline assignment: CDR1 MNHEY and CDR2 SMNVEV (reference sequence). V was clipped by 5 bases and J by 6 bases, with 17 bases between them.

This clonotype was counted many times. The genes are TRBV5-6 and TRBJ2-7, with D possibly matching TRBD2 (7 bases). Looked up from germline, CDR1 is SGHDT and CDR2 is YYEEEE. Trimming took 2 bases from V and 1 from J, leaving 13 bases between them. CDR3 size: 15 residues. The CDR3 nucleotides are TGTGCCAGCAGCTTCACGGCGGGGGCATCCTACGAGCAGTACTTC. It specifies CASSFTAGASYEQYF.

This clonotype was seen repeatedly, ten times or more. The chain couples TRBV6-5 to TRBJ1-1; D not resolved. This CDR3 is built from 15 residues. Germline CDR1 reads MNHEY; CDR2 reads SVGAGI. V was cut by 2 bases and J by 4 bases, with 14 bases left in between. The CDR3 nucleotides read TGTGCCAGCAGTTACACCCCGGGCGGGCTCACTGAAGCTTTCTTT. Encoded protein: CASSYTPGGLTEAFF.

Ten or more counts support this clonotype. This sequence joins TRBV12-3 or TRBV12-4 and TRBJ2-7, with 8 bases aligning to TRBD1. With V trimmed by 5 bases and J by 3 bases, 3 bases remained unmatched. The CDR3 covers 13 residues. The CDR3 protein is CASSGTGSYEQYF. CDR3 DNA: TGTGCCAGCAGTGGGACAGGTAGCTACGAGCAGTACTTC.

Ten or more counts support this clonotype. The chain employs TRBV15 and TRBJ1-1; no clear D. Per germline, CDR1 LNHNV and CDR2 YYDKDF (reference sequence). This CDR3 region has 12 residues. Trimming cost V 2 bases and J 3 bases, with 4 bases left between them. CDR3 in DNA: TGTGCCACCAGCAGACCGGACACTGAAGCTTTCTTT. The encoded protein is CATSRPDTEAFF.

This clonotype was observed at least ten times. The V gene is TRBV4-1, the J gene TRBJ1-1, with unresolved D. The CDR3 runs to 15 residues. In germline, CDR1 is MGHRA, CDR2 YSYEKL. V lost 5 bases, J lost 1 base, and 14 bases lay in between. The CDR3 loop reads CASSTSRAPNTEAFF. The CDR3 nucleotides read TGCGCCAGCAGCACCTCCCGGGCACCGAACACTGAAGCTTTCTTT.

Ten or more counts support this clonotype. In nucleotides, the CDR3 is TGTGCCAGCAGTCCAGATAGCGGGGGGGCTCGCAATGAGCAGTTCTTC. Its protein product is CASSPDSGGARNEQFF. The V call is TRBV7-2, the J call TRBJ2-1, with 11 bases lining up with TRBD2. From germline, CDR1 is SGHTA and CDR2 FQGNSA. The length of the CDR3 is 16 residues. The V and J ends lost 6 bases and 6 bases, in that order; junction bases with no gene match: 10.

This clonotype showed up many times. The V call is TRBV12-3 or TRBV12-4, the J call TRBJ1-1; D call uncertain. V was trimmed by 3 bases and J by 6 bases, leaving 14 bases between them. There are 14 residues in the CDR3. The CDR3 sequence: CASSFLARQSEAFF. CDR3 bases: TGTGCCAGCAGTTTTTTAGCCCGCCAGTCTGAAGCTTTCTTT.

This clonotype has at least ten counts. The rearrangement links TRBV4-1 to TRBJ2-1; D call uncertain. The CDR3 covers 12 residues. Germline V gene lookup returns CDR1 MGHRA and CDR2 YSYEKL. V dropped 1 base and J dropped 8 bases, with 6 bases sitting between them. The CDR3 DNA reads TGCGCCAGCAGCCAAGTTACGGATGAGCAGTTCTTC. It translates to CASSQVTDEQFF.

This clonotype was seen repeatedly, ten times or more. This chain links TRBV12-3 or TRBV12-4 with TRBJ2-5, with D hard to call. Trimming removed 6 bases at V and 5 bases at J, with 7 bases between. The CDR3 runs to 11 residues. The DNA of the CDR3 is TGTGCCAGCAGGTTTGCGGAGACCCAGTACTTC. It encodes CASRFAETQYF.

This clonotype was detected many times. The chain employs TRBV6-2 or TRBV6-3 and TRBJ1-1; TRBD1 matches 9 bases. J gave up 3 bases and V 2 bases, and 28 bases lay outside the gene matches. The CDR3 spans 23 residues. Germline CDR1 is MNHEY and CDR2 is SVGEGT. The CDR3 spells CASSYTDRGAAWSGVPADTEAFF. CDR3 coding DNA: TGTGCCAGCAGTTACACGGACAGGGGTGCCGCTTGGAGTGGAGTTCCCGCAGACACTGAAGCTTTCTTT.

The sample holds many counts of this clonotype. The chain links TRBV12-3 or TRBV12-4 to TRBJ2-4; no firm D call. CDR3 length: 13 residues. The ends were cut back, 3 bases at V and 6 bases at J, with 9 bases in the middle. CDR3 protein: CASSLKGSNIQYF. For the CDR3, the DNA is TGTGCCAGCAGTTTGAAGGGTTCAAACATTCAGTACTTC.

This clonotype has at least ten counts. The chain employs TRBV12-3 or TRBV12-4 and TRBJ1-6; no reliable D call. This CDR3 contains 12 residues. V was pared by 9 bases and J by 9 bases, with 12 bases between. CDR3 coding DNA: TGTGCCAGTGCAAAGCTAGGTTCACCCCTCCACTTT. Translation: CASAKLGSPLHF.

A few counts support this clonotype. The chain employs TRBV20-1 and TRBJ1-1; D not resolved. This CDR3 comprises 11 residues. V was trimmed by 2 bases and J by 5 bases, leaving 6 bases between them. CDR1 is DFQATT, CDR2 SNEGSKA, per germline (reference sequence). The CDR3 DNA reads as TGCAGTGCTAGAACGCGGACTGAAGCTTTCTTT. It is translated as CSARTRTEAFF.

This clonotype was detected ten times or more. The rearrangement uses TRBV6-5 and TRBJ2-1, with 9 positions matching TRBD1. After removal of 1 base from V and 9 bases from J, the junction contained 7 bases not matched to a gene. This CDR3 is built from 15 residues. CDR1 and CDR2 (germline): MNHEY, SVGAGI. This CDR3 is CASSYLQGAVSEQFF. CDR3 bases: TGTGCCAGCAGTTACTTACAGGGGGCAGTGAGTGAGCAGTTCTTC.